This T cell receptor (beta chain) was identified during a study of circulating tumor DNA in untreated peripheral T-cell lymphoma. Whole-study context: Circulating tumor DNA with tumor TCR clonotypes was tracked in baseline and serial serum. Broader study findings: Baseline tissues yielded approximately 89% and baseline serum roughly 70% tumor-specific clonotype detection. Detectable ctDNA after therapy showed a trend toward worse survival. A couple of patients with persistent post-therapy ctDNA stayed in remission.

The CDR3 is 14 amino acids. V gave up 5 bases and J gave up 2 bases, with 9 bases separating them. Germline V CDR1 and CDR2: MGHRA, YSYEKL. This clone showed up just a few times. Its cognate antigen is unknown. The protocol was immunoSEQ multiplex PCR, while the TCRdb copy is restricted to in-frame clones and leaves out a portion. The sample yields about 1,300 clones, 69% seen once. This TCR was sampled from a human donor with peripheral T-cell lymphoma. The sample consisted of cell-free DNA from blood serum. This rearrangement joins TRBV4-1 to TRBJ2-2; D unresolved. The CDR3 loop reads CASSSRPNTGELFF. CDR3 in DNA: TGCGCCAGCAGCTCCCGTCCTAACACCGGGGAGCTGTTTTTT.